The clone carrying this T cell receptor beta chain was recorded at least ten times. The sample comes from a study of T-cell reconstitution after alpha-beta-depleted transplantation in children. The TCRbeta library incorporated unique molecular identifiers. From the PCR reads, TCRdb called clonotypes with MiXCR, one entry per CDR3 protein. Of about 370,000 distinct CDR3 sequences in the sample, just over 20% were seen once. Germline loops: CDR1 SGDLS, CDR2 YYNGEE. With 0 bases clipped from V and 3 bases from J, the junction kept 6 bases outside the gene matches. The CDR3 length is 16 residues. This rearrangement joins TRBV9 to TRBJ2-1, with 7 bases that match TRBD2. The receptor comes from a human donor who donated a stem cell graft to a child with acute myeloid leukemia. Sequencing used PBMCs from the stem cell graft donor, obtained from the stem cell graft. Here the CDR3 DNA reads TGTGCCAGCAGCGTAGCGCCTAGCGGAATCTACAATGAGCAGTTCTTC. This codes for CASSVAPSGIYNEQFF.